The 26 T cell receptor beta chains reported below all come from one sample, sequenced in a study of T cell clonality in common variable immunodeficiency. Using immunoSEQ multiplex PCR, the repertoire was profiled, and TCRdb retains in-frame clones only, with some absent. The sample includes tens of thousands of clones, none of them occurring once. The sample taken for sequencing was peripheral blood mononuclear cells. The receptors were sampled from a person between 18 and 69 years old in good health.

This clone was found many times. The observed sequence ends 3 residues before the CDR3 terminus, with the missing tail filled in from the germline J gene. This rearrangement joins TRBV5-1 to TRBJ2-5, with 9 bases identical to TRBD2. The CDR3 is made up of 15 amino acids. Trimming cost V 4 bases and J 3 bases; bases outside gene matches: 7. In germline, CDR1 is SGHRS, CDR2 YFSETQ. Incomplete CDR3 DNA: TGCGCCAGCAGCCCGGGGACTAGCACGGAAGAGACC. Translating gives CASSPGTSTEET. The CDR3 reads in full as CASSPGTSTEETQYF.

This clone was recorded many times. Sequencing ends 3 residues short of the CDR3 end; the germline J gene provides the rest. The gene calls are TRBV29-1 and TRBJ2-1; 7 positions agree with TRBD2. The V gene's germline CDR1 is SQVTM and CDR2 ANQGSEA. The V segment lost 5 bases and the J segment 6 bases; nucleotides outside the gene matches: 13. This CDR3 comprises 15 residues. The CDR3 sequence is CSVRTRLKVFNEQFF. The sequenced CDR3 bases are TGCAGCGTTCGGACTAGGTTAAAGGTCTTCAATGAG.

A remark on this clone: This clone may be a read error of a much larger clone one base away. The CDR3 extends 3 residues past the end of the read, so its final part is completed from the germline J gene. The rearrangement links TRBV19 to TRBJ2-3; maybe TRBD1 (6 bases). The CDR3 totals 16 residues. Germline CDR1 reads LNHDA; CDR2 reads SQIVND (reference sequence). The CDR3 region is CATSLLTGWNTDTQYF. Incomplete CDR3 DNA: TGTGCCACTAGTCTCCTAACAGGGTGGAACACAGATACG.

This clone was detected many times. The read stops 3 residues short of the end of the CDR3; the missing end is completed from the germline J gene. This chain uses TRBV5-1 with TRBJ2-7; 7 bases line up with TRBD2. CDR1 is SGHRS, CDR2 YFSETQ, per germline. The J segment lost 4 bases and the V segment lost 1 base, leaving 2 bases of the junction unmatched. The length of the CDR3 is 13 residues. The sequenced part of the CDR3 DNA is TGCGCCAGCAGCTTGTCCGGGGGGTACGAG. Protein product: CASSLSGGYE. The whole CDR3 is CASSLSGGYEQYF.

Points on this clone: With the read ending 3 residues before the CDR3 end, the germline J gene is used to fill in that end. The chain carries TRBV30 and TRBJ2-4; TRBD2 is a possible D gene (6 bases). The germline V gene encodes CDR1 GTSNPN and CDR2 SVGIG (reference sequence). The CDR3 runs to 13 residues. CDR3 bases read: TGTGCCTGGACCAGGGCGGGGCAGGATGGT. As protein: CAWTRAGQDG. The CDR3 reads in full as CAWTRAGQDGQYF. The full variable domain, completed using reference TRBV30 and TRBJ2-4, is SQTIHQWPATLVQPVGSPLSLECTVEGTSNPNLYWYRQAAGRGLQLLFYSVGIGQISSEVPQNLSASRPQDRQFILSSKKLLLSDSGFYLCAWTRAGQDGQYFGAGTRLSVL.

This clone was seen repeatedly, ten times or more. The read stops 3 residues short of the end of the CDR3; the missing end is completed from the germline J gene. This chain links TRBV20-1 with TRBJ2-3; TRBD1 matches 9 bases. The germline CDR1 and CDR2 sequences are DFQATT and SNEGSKA (reference sequence). This CDR3 comprises 13 residues. The part of the CDR3 DNA that was read is TGCAGTGCTCAAGGGACAGGGAAAGAGACG. Amino acids: CSAQGTGKET. Given in full, the CDR3 is CSAQGTGKETQYF.

There are a few counts of this clone. The missing CDR3 end, 3 residues past where the read stops, is filled in from the germline J gene. The chain is built from TRBV11-3 and TRBJ1-2; D is perhaps TRBD1 (6 bases). CDR1 SGHNT and CDR2 YENEEA come from the germline V gene. The CDR3 runs to 14 residues. The CDR3 is CASSFSGGAYEYTF. The covered CDR3 bases are TGTGCCAGCAGCTTTAGCGGGGGGGCCTATGAG.

This clone was counted only a few times. Coverage ceases 3 residues before the CDR3 finishes, and the germline J gene fills in the end. The rearrangement joins TRBV18 to TRBJ2-4; a weak D match, TRBD2 (5 bases). The CDR3 covers 15 residues. Germline V gene lookup returns CDR1 KGHSH and CDR2 LQKENI. CDR3 amino acids: CASSPVQMVDYGQYF. The sequenced CDR3 bases are TGTGCCAGCTCACCTGTACAGATGGTAGACTATGGT.

The table lists this clone with many counts. Coverage ceases 3 residues before the CDR3 finishes, and the germline J gene fills in the end. The V and J genes are TRBV7-9 and TRBJ1-2, with 7 bases fitting TRBD1. CDR3 length equals 13 residues. CDR1 and CDR2 from the germline V gene are SEHNR and FQNEAQ (reference sequence). CDR3 protein: CASSSDRVGGYTF. The sequenced part of the CDR3 DNA is TGTGCCAGCAGCTCCGACAGGGTGGGAGGC.

At least ten counts were recorded for this clone. The read finishes 3 residues shy of the CDR3 end, and the germline J gene is used to complete it. V usage is TRBV5-1 and J usage is TRBJ2-1; maybe TRBD1 (6 bases). Deletions cut 3 bases from V and 9 bases from J, with 16 bases between. The CDR3 length is 14 residues. Germline CDR1 SGHRS, CDR2 YFSETQ. CDR3: CASSSTGKEGEQFF. CDR3 DNA (partial): TGCGCCAGCAGCTCTACAGGGAAAGAGGGTGAG.

This clone was observed many times. The read ends 3 residues before the CDR3 terminus; that terminus is restored from the germline J gene. The rearrangement links TRBV4-2 to TRBJ1-4; 8 bases are shared with TRBD1. Germline CDR1 reads LGHNA; CDR2 reads YNFKEQ. This CDR3 contains 17 residues. V was clipped by 4 bases and J by 2 bases; unmatched bases: 9. The CDR3 DNA, read in part, is TGTGCCAGCAGCCTTTTTTCACAGGGGGGGACTAATGAAAAA. This sequence encodes CASSLFSQGGTNEK. The complete CDR3 protein is CASSLFSQGGTNEKLFF.

This clone was seen more than once but under ten times. The read gets to within 3 residues of the CDR3 end, and the germline J gene fills in the rest. The chain couples TRBV7-9 to TRBJ1-1, with D perhaps matching TRBD1 (5 bases). Germline-derived CDR1 and CDR2 are SEHNR and FQNEAQ (reference sequence). The CDR3 extends over 13 amino acids. The CDR3 DNA, read in part, is TGTGCCAGCAGCCGAGGGACTCTACGGGAG. Translated, it gives CASSRGTLRE. The full CDR3 reads CASSRGTLREAFF.

This clone was recorded at least ten times. The DNA read from the CDR3 is TGCGCCAGCAGATCCCTGCTGACTAGCAGGACCTACGAG. Encoded protein: CASRSLLTSRTYE. The CDR3, in full, reads CASRSLLTSRTYEQYF. The chain recombines TRBV5-1 with TRBJ2-7; 7 positions match TRBD2. The sequence runs out 3 residues before the end of the CDR3; the remainder is reconstructed from the germline J gene. Germline CDR1 SGHRS, CDR2 YFSETQ. CDR3 length: 16 amino acids. The ends lost 5 bases at V and 2 bases at J; junction bases unmatched: 13.

This clone was detected ten times or more. This CDR3 is CASSMSQVNTEAFF. The DNA read from the CDR3 is TGTGCCAGTAGTATGTCCCAGGTGAACACTGAA. V gene TRBV19 combines with J gene TRBJ1-1; D unresolved. The read finishes 3 residues shy of the CDR3 end, and the germline J gene is used to complete it. The V end was cut by 3 bases, the J end by 0 bases, with 8 bases between. Germline assignment: CDR1 LNHDA and CDR2 SQIVND (reference sequence). The CDR3 is 14 amino acids.

This clone was observed at least ten times. Sequencing ends 3 residues short of the CDR3 end; the germline J gene provides the rest. The chain combines TRBV5-1 with TRBJ1-1; D gene uncertain. The V end was cut by 1 base, the J end by 4 bases, with 11 bases between. The CDR3 is 14 amino acids. Germline V gene lookup returns CDR1 SGHRS and CDR2 YFSETQ. The sequenced part of the CDR3 DNA is TGCGCCAGCAGCTTGAGCGAGGTGGGCACTGAA. It is translated as CASSLSEVGTE. The whole CDR3 protein reads CASSLSEVGTEAFF.

In this sample, this clone turned up many times. The CDR3 end is not reached by the read, which stops 3 residues before it; the germline J gene fills it in. V is TRBV19 and J is TRBJ2-3, with D perhaps matching TRBD2 (5 bases). The V end was cut by 7 bases, the J end by 7 bases, with 18 bases between. The CDR3 runs 14 residues. Germline V gene sequence: CDR1 LNHDA, CDR2 SQIVND (reference sequence). The CDR3 is CASKGAVETNTQYF. CDR3 bases read: TGTGCCAGTAAAGGAGCGGTCGAAACAAATACG.

This clone has at least ten counts. The sequenced part of the CDR3 DNA is TGTGCCAGCAGTTTAGCGGCAAGGAACACTGAA. It specifies CASSLAARNTE. From start to end, the CDR3 is CASSLAARNTEAFF. V gene TRBV12-3 or TRBV12-4 combines with J gene TRBJ1-1; no clear D gene. The observed sequence ends 3 residues before the CDR3 terminus, with the missing tail filled in from the germline J gene. Trimming took off 0 bases at V and 1 base at J, with 6 bases between the two ends. The CDR3 extends over 14 amino acids.

This clone came up many times. Incomplete CDR3 DNA: TGTGCCAGCAGCCCCACAGACACGGAGTATTCACCC. This encodes CASSPTDTEYSP. The whole CDR3 is CASSPTDTEYSPLHF. The chain couples TRBV7-9 to TRBJ1-6; no clear D gene. The CDR3 is cut off 3 residues early in the read; its end comes from the germline J gene. The germline gives CDR1 SEHNR, CDR2 FQNEAQ (reference sequence). V lost 5 bases and J 8 bases, leaving 16 bases between the germline ends. The CDR3 runs 15 residues. The variable domain in full, completed from reference TRBV7-9 and TRBJ1-6, reads DTGVSQNPRHKITKRGQNVTFRCDPISEHNRLYWYRQTLGQGPEFLTYFQNEAQLEKSRLLSDRFSAERPKGSFSTLEIQRTEQGDSAMYLCASSPTDTEYSPLHFGNGTRLTVT.

There are many counts of this clone. The read ends 3 residues shy of where the CDR3 ends; the end is completed using the germline J gene. The rearrangement uses TRBV7-7 and TRBJ2-1, with TRBD2 identical over 8 bases. There are 13 residues in the CDR3. V gave up 4 bases and J gave up 8 bases; unmatched junction bases: 4. Germline CDR1 reads SSHAT; CDR2 reads FNYEAQ (reference sequence). The CDR3 spells CASSSGLEDEQFF. The sequenced CDR3 bases are TGTGCCAGCAGCTCGGGACTAGAAGATGAG.

This clone showed up many times. The read ends 3 residues shy of where the CDR3 ends; the end is completed using the germline J gene. The gene calls are TRBV7-6 and TRBJ2-3; 11 nucleotides agree with TRBD2. CDR1 SGHVS and CDR2 FNYEAQ come from the germline V gene. V shed 3 bases, J shed 5 bases, and the junction held 7 bases outside the gene matches. The CDR3 sequence is 16 residues long. The part of the CDR3 DNA that was read is TGTGCCAGCAGCTTGCTGACTAGCGGGAAAGTAGATACG. Amino acid sequence: CASSLLTSGKVDT. The CDR3 in its entirety is CASSLLTSGKVDTQYF.

The sample holds many counts of this clone. The missing CDR3 end, 3 residues past where the read stops, is filled in from the germline J gene. This chain links TRBV20-1 with TRBJ2-5; D is possibly TRBD2 (5 bases). Trimming pared 6 bases from V and 3 bases from J, leaving 14 bases between. The CDR3 is 13 residues long. CDR1 is DFQATT, CDR2 SNEGSKA, per germline (reference sequence). CDR3 DNA, as far as it was read: TGCAGTGCCGGCGGGTCACCCGAAGAGACC. It specifies CSAGGSPEET. The whole CDR3 sequence reads CSAGGSPEETQYF.

In this sample, this clone turned up many times. Read data end 3 residues before the CDR3 end; the end is taken from the germline J gene. V usage is TRBV30 and J usage is TRBJ2-1; possibly TRBD1 for D (6 bases). Deletions cut 2 bases from V and 1 base from J, with 6 bases between. The CDR3 covers 13 residues. The germline CDR1 and CDR2 sequences are GTSNPN and SVGIG (reference sequence). CDR3 DNA, as far as it was read: TGTGCCTGGAGTACAGGGTCCTACAATGAG. Its protein product is CAWSTGSYNE. In full, the CDR3 is CAWSTGSYNEQFF.

This clone was observed many times. The read ends 3 residues shy of where the CDR3 ends; the end is completed using the germline J gene. The rearrangement links TRBV7-4 to TRBJ2-3; D possibly corresponds to TRBD1 (6 bases). The V end was cut by 7 bases, the J end by 6 bases, with 23 bases between. Germline-derived CDR1 and CDR2 are SGHVT and SQSDAQ. This CDR3 has 16 amino acids. CDR3 residues: CASTQPGQEKLDTQYF. The part of the CDR3 DNA that was read is TGTGCCAGCACACAACCGGGACAAGAAAAATTGGATACG.

This clone was recorded many times. The DNA ends 3 residues before the CDR3 does, and the rest of the CDR3 is filled in from the germline J gene. This chain uses TRBV2 with TRBJ2-3; the D gene is possibly TRBD2 (5 bases). V was shortened by 5 bases and J by 6 bases, with 15 bases between the two germline ends. Looked up from germline, CDR1 is SNHLY and CDR2 is FYNNEI. The CDR3 consists of 14 residues. CDR3 amino acids: CASSSSSTEDTQYF. CDR3 DNA (partial): TGTGCCAGCAGTTCTTCTAGCACCGAGGATACG.

This clone was observed at least ten times. The CDR3 is cut off 3 residues early in the read; its end comes from the germline J gene. This chain joins TRBV20-1 and TRBJ2-5; the match to TRBD2 covers 8 bases. The CDR3 is made up of 14 amino acids. Germline V gene lookup returns CDR1 DFQATT and CDR2 SNEGSKA (reference sequence). Trimming at V came to 6 bases and at J to 5 bases, leaving 11 bases not matched to a gene. The CDR3 loop is CSARSGREGETQYF. The part of the CDR3 DNA that was read is TGCAGTGCGAGAAGCGGGAGAGAGGGGGAGACC.

This clone was observed at least ten times. One end of the junction varies from germline; a read error may be responsible. Other nucleotide sequences in the sample specify the same CDR3. The CDR3 bases that were read are TGCGCTAGCAGCCGTAGCGAGACGAACACCGGGGAG. Translating it yields CASSRSETNTGE. The CDR3 in its entirety is CASSRSETNTGELFF. The chain is built from TRBV4-1 and TRBJ2-2; D is possibly TRBD2 (5 bases). The read comes to an end 3 residues before the CDR3 does, leaving the germline J gene to fill in the end. In germline, CDR1 is MGHRA, CDR2 YSYEKL. CDR3 length: 15 residues.